These 20 T cell receptor beta chains share one sample of origin, sequenced in a study of cytomegalovirus exposure and HLA in healthy donors. Primers included in the PCR were 60 Vbeta and 13 Jbeta primers. Profiling relied on immunoSEQ multiplex PCR, and the TCRdb table lists in-frame clones only, not all of them. The sample shows approximately 90,000 clones, roughly two thirds of them seen only once. The sequencing input was PBMCs. These TCRs come from a woman between 50 and 59 years old in good health and CMV-seropositive.

The chain uses TRBV5-6 and TRBJ1-6; TRBD1 agrees at 8 bases. CDR1 and CDR2 from the germline V gene are SGHDT and YYEEEE. After removal of 4 bases from V and 6 bases from J, the junction contained 6 bases not matched to a gene. This CDR3 spans 15 amino acids. CDR3 nucleotide sequence: TGTGCCAGCAGCCGACAGGGGCTAAGTAATTCACCCCTCCACTTT. Translation: CASSRQGLSNSPLHF.

CDR3 sequence (DNA): TGTGCCAGCAGTGAAGATTACCCAGGACTAGCGGGAAGTGAGTACGAGCAGTACTTC. Protein sequence: CASSEDYPGLAGSEYEQYF. The V and J genes are TRBV2 and TRBJ2-5, with 12 bases matching TRBD2. The better agreement between TRBJ2-7 and the DNA end casts doubt on the J call. Germline-derived CDR1 and CDR2 are SNHLY and FYNNEI. This CDR3 contains 19 residues.

This clone was found a few times. The chain has TRBV10-3 and TRBJ2-7; D possibly corresponds to TRBD1 (6 bases). Germline V CDR1 and CDR2: ENHRY, SYGVKD. This CDR3 contains 14 residues. With 2 bases removed from V and 0 bases from J, the gap between germline ends came to 8 bases. CDR3 bases: TGTGCCATCAGTGAGGCGGACAGCTCCTACGAGCAGTACTTC. This gives the protein CAISEADSSYEQYF.

The rearrangement uses TRBV28 and TRBJ1-5; D not resolved. Germline lookup yields CDR1 MDHEN and CDR2 SYDVKM. V shed 10 bases and J shed 0 bases, with 10 bases lying between them. This CDR3 contains 13 residues. The CDR3 coding sequence is TGTGCCACTATCCCCGGTAGCAATCAGCCCCAGCATTTT. Translated: CATIPGSNQPQHF.

The V and J genes are TRBV12-2 and TRBJ2-2; the table calls TRBD2, which could not be checked here. TRBV12-2 is noted as a pseudogene. The length of the CDR3 is 19 residues. The CDR3, as DNA: TGTGCAAGTCGTAGCGGGGCGACCACCGGGGGTTCTCCTACCGGGGAGCTGTTTTTT. Translated: CASRSGATTGGSPTGELFF.

The chain recombines TRBV5-4 with TRBJ1-4; D unresolved. V lost 1 base and J lost 3, with 10 bases in between. Germline V gene data show CDR1 as SGHNT and CDR2 as YYREEE (reference sequence). The CDR3 loop spans 15 amino acids. The CDR3 nucleotides read TGTGCCAGCAGCTTGAACGACAAGCCTAATGAAAAACTGTTTTTT. This translates into CASSLNDKPNEKLFF.

The V and J genes are TRBV5-1 and TRBJ1-6; the match to TRBD1 covers 8 bases. Germline values: CDR1 SGHRS, CDR2 YFSETQ. The CDR3 has 15 amino acids. V lost 4 bases and J lost 11; bases outside the gene matches: 11. The CDR3 coding sequence is TGCGCCAGCAGCCAGGGGACAGGTGCGAAGCCACCCCTCCACTTT. Amino acids: CASSQGTGAKPPLHF.

The chain joins TRBV9 to TRBJ2-6; no firm D call. The CDR3 runs 16 residues. CDR1 is SGDLS and CDR2 is YYNGEE in the germline V gene. V was trimmed by 8 bases and J by 1 base, leaving 16 bases between them. The CDR3, as DNA: TGTGCCAGAACACCGCAAGTCTTTTCTGGGGCCAACGTCCTGACTTTC. Amino acids: CARTPQVFSGANVLTF. The full variable domain, completed using reference TRBV9 and TRBJ2-6, is DSGVTQTPKHLITATGQRVTLRCSPRSGDLSVYWYQQSLDQGLQFLIQYYNGEERAKGNILERFSAQQFPDLHSELNLSSLELGDSALYFCARTPQVFSGANVLTFGAGSRLTVL.

The J gene is TRBJ2-1, the V gene TRBV30; D possibly corresponds to TRBD2 (7 bases). This CDR3 spans 15 amino acids. Trimming cost V 0 bases and J 5 bases, with 14 bases left between them. Germline CDR1 GTSNPN, CDR2 SVGIG (reference sequence). The CDR3 loop is CAWSVLRGQNNEQFF. The CDR3 DNA reads as TGTGCCTGGAGTGTACTGCGGGGGCAAAACAATGAGCAGTTCTTC.

The rearrangement links TRBV10-3 to TRBJ2-3, with 11 bases lining up with TRBD2. The V and J ends lost 5 bases and 3 bases, in that order; junction bases with no gene match: 7. Germline CDR1 reads ENHRY; CDR2 reads SYGVKD. The CDR3 consists of 16 residues. CDR3 region: CAISQTSGMGTDTQYF. For the CDR3, the DNA is TGTGCCATCAGTCAGACTAGCGGGATGGGAACAGATACGCAGTATTTT.

The rearrangement uses TRBV28 and TRBJ2-1, with 8 bases lining up with TRBD2. The CDR3 runs to 16 residues. V shed 5 bases and J 8 bases; nucleotides not matched to a gene: 14. The V gene's germline CDR1 is MDHEN and CDR2 SYDVKM. The CDR3 nucleotides are TGTGCCAGCAGTCTGTCAGCGGGAGTAAGATCGTATGAGCAGTTCTTC. It translates to CASSLSAGVRSYEQFF.

This chain uses TRBV7-6 with TRBJ1-1; D is uncertain. The CDR3 sequence is 13 residues long. Per germline, CDR1 SGHVS and CDR2 FNYEAQ. Trimming removed 2 bases at V and 5 bases at J, with 9 bases between. This CDR3 reads CASSLSRGTEAFF. CDR3 bases: TGTGCCAGCAGCTTAAGTCGGGGTACTGAAGCTTTCTTT.

The chain recombines TRBV6-5 with TRBJ1-4, with TRBD1 identical over 7 bases. V lost 6 bases and J lost 8; bases outside the gene matches: 12. This CDR3 spans 15 amino acids. The germline gives CDR1 MNHEY, CDR2 SVGAGI. The CDR3: CASSGTFRQGEKLFF. In DNA form, the CDR3 reads TGTGCCAGCAGCGGTACTTTCCGACAGGGAGAAAAACTGTTTTTT.

V and J are TRBV28 and TRBJ2-5; the D gene is possibly TRBD1 (6 bases). Near its end, the DNA agrees better with TRBJ2-7, so the J call may be wrong. Germline V gene lookup returns CDR1 MDHEN and CDR2 SYDVKM. This CDR3 spans 13 amino acids. The CDR3 spells CASSPGHGYEQYF. The CDR3 bases are TGTGCCAGCAGTCCGGGACACGGTTACGAGCAGTACTTC.

V gene TRBV11-2 combines with J gene TRBJ2-1, with 12 bases that match TRBD2. Trimming removed 5 bases from V and 3 bases from J; junction bases left unmatched: 5. The V gene's germline CDR1 is SGHAT and CDR2 FQNNGV. This CDR3 has 16 amino acids. CDR3 coding DNA: TGTGCCAGCAGCCTCGGACTAGCGGGGCGCTACAATGAGCAGTTCTTC. This codes for CASSLGLAGRYNEQFF. The whole variable domain, filled in from reference TRBV11-2 and TRBJ2-1, reads EAGVAQSPRYKIIEKRQSVAFWCNPISGHATLYWYQQILGQGPKLLIQFQNNGVVDDSQLPKDRFSAERLKGVDSTLKIQPAKLEDSAVYLCASSLGLAGRYNEQFFGPGTRLTVL.

The genes are TRBV28 and TRBJ1-4; D is perhaps TRBD1 (6 bases). Trimming removed 4 bases from V and 7 bases from J, with 16 bases in between. The CDR3 spans 15 residues. CDR1 and CDR2 from the germline V gene are MDHEN and SYDVKM. CDR3 nucleotides: TGTGCCAGCAGTTCTCCGGCCGCCAGGGGTGAAAAACTGTTTTTT. Translating gives CASSSPAARGEKLFF. Using reference TRBV28 and TRBJ1-4 for the parts outside the CDR3, the full variable domain is DVKVTQSSRYLVKRTGEKVFLECVQDMDHENMFWYRQDPGLGLRLIYFSYDVKMKEKGDIPEGYSVSREKKERFSLILESASTNQTSMYLCASSSPAARGEKLFFGSGTQLSVL.

The sample holds one count of this clone. The chain links TRBV2 to TRBJ2-2, with D perhaps TRBD2 (5 bases). CDR3 length: 14 amino acids. CDR1 SNHLY and CDR2 FYNNEI come from the germline V gene. Trimming removed 11 bases at V and 1 base at J, with 14 bases between. CDR3 in DNA: TGTGCCGGATCAGAGGGTCGGAACACCGGGGAGCTGTTTTTT. This sequence encodes CAGSEGRNTGELFF.

The rearrangement links TRBV5-1 to TRBJ2-7; 14 nucleotides line up with TRBD2. This CDR3 comprises 16 residues. The germline CDR1 and CDR2 sequences are SGHRS and YFSETQ. Trimming at V came to 0 bases and at J to 9 bases, leaving 8 bases not matched to a gene. The CDR3 here is CASSLVDRLAGGLQYF. DNA for the CDR3: TGCGCCAGCAGCTTGGTGGACCGACTAGCGGGAGGGCTGCAGTACTTC.

The V call is TRBV7-9, the J call TRBJ2-7, with 11 bases fitting TRBD2. V lost 11 bases, J lost 1 base, and 4 bases stayed unmatched. Per the germline V gene, CDR1 is SEHNR and CDR2 is FQNEAQ (reference sequence). The CDR3 runs 13 residues. This CDR3 is CAGRLAGSYEQYF. The CDR3 DNA follows: TGTGCCGGCCGACTAGCGGGGTCCTACGAGCAGTACTTC.

The J gene is TRBJ2-1, the V gene TRBV6-8, with 13 bases that match TRBD2. V lost 6 bases to trimming and J lost 5 bases; unmatched junction nucleotides: 7. CDR1 is MNHGY and CDR2 is SAAAGT in the germline V gene. The CDR3 is 16 amino acids. This CDR3 reads CASRLSGLAGNNEQFF. CDR3 nucleotide sequence: TGTGCCAGCAGACTCTCGGGACTAGCGGGGAACAATGAGCAGTTCTTC.